This entry lists 27 T cell receptor beta chains sequenced from one sample in a study of blood T cell repertoires in COVID-19. The assay was immunoSEQ multiplex PCR, and TCRdb's table has in-frame clones only and misses some. The sample includes roughly 250,000 clones, around nine tenths of them seen just once. The specimen sequenced was peripheral blood. These receptors came from a middle-aged woman who had recovered from COVID-19.

The chain links TRBV5-6 to TRBJ2-5; tentatively, D is TRBD2 (5 bases). The ends were cut back, 4 bases at V and 4 bases at J, with 14 bases in the middle. The CDR3 consists of 14 residues. Looked up from germline, CDR1 is SGHDT and CDR2 is YYEEEE. This CDR3 reads CASSVGRGRETQYF. The CDR3 coding sequence is TGTGCCAGCAGCGTGGGTCGAGGGAGAGAGACCCAGTACTTC.

This sequence joins TRBV6-5 and TRBJ1-1; D gene uncertain. CDR1 is MNHEY and CDR2 is SVGAGI in the germline V gene. V was clipped by 7 bases and J by 1 base, with 16 bases between them. The CDR3 has 15 amino acids. CDR3 sequence reads: CASTPGGSGNTEAFF. The CDR3 bases are TGTGCCAGCACCCCAGGAGGGTCAGGGAACACTGAAGCTTTCTTT.

The genes are TRBV10-2 and TRBJ1-2, with 9 bases identical to TRBD1. The germline CDR1 and CDR2 sequences are WSHSY and SAAADI. Unmatched junction bases numbered 8, after V lost 4 bases and J lost 2 bases. This CDR3 spans 16 amino acids. CDR3 DNA: TGCGCCAGCAGTGTGGGACAGGGATCCACAAACTATGGCTACACCTTC. It encodes CASSVGQGSTNYGYTF.

The rearrangement joins TRBV29-1 to TRBJ2-7, with 9 bases aligning to TRBD1. Germline V lookup: CDR1 SQVTM, CDR2 ANQGSEA. The V gene end was trimmed by 5 bases and the J gene end by 4 bases; junction bases not matched to a gene: 6. The length of the CDR3 is 13 residues. The DNA of the CDR3 is TGCAGCGTTCGAACAGGGGGCATATACGAGCAGTACTTC. Amino acid sequence: CSVRTGGIYEQYF.

The chain couples TRBV9 to TRBJ1-2; TRBD1 might be the D (6 bases). With 7 bases removed from V and 4 bases from J, the gap between germline ends came to 17 bases. This CDR3 has 14 amino acids. Per germline, CDR1 SGDLS and CDR2 YYNGEE. CDR3 nucleotide sequence: TGTGCCAGCTATGGAAGGGGGGGTGCCTATGGCTACACCTTC. Translation: CASYGRGGAYGYTF. Together with reference TRBV9 and TRBJ1-2, the CDR3 gives the full variable domain: DSGVTQTPKHLITATGQRVTLRCSPRSGDLSVYWYQQSLDQGLQFLIQYYNGEERAKGNILERFSAQQFPDLHSELNLSSLELGDSALYFCASYGRGGAYGYTFGSGTRLTVV.

This CDR3 reads CASSLVGGGETQYF. CDR3 bases: TGCGCCAGCAGCTTGGTCGGGGGAGGAGAGACCCAGTACTTC. The rearrangement links TRBV5-1 to TRBJ2-5; D is perhaps TRBD2 (6 bases). This CDR3 comprises 14 residues. The V gene lost 0 bases and the J gene lost 4 bases, with 10 bases spanning the gap. Germline loops: CDR1 SGHRS, CDR2 YFSETQ.

This chain links TRBV7-6 with TRBJ2-7; D possibly corresponds to TRBD2 (6 bases). The germline V and J ends were trimmed by 6 bases and 0 bases, with 15 bases remaining between them. CDR1 and CDR2 (germline): SGHVS, FNYEAQ. This CDR3 has 15 amino acids. The CDR3 protein is CASSRDFGSSYEQYF. CDR3 DNA sequence: TGTGCCAGCAGTAGGGACTTCGGAAGCTCCTACGAGCAGTACTTC.

J is TRBJ1-6 and V is TRBV6-5; no clear D. CDR3 size: 13 residues. V lost 8 bases to trimming and J lost 7 bases, with 12 bases between them. Germline-derived CDR1 and CDR2 are MNHEY and SVGAGI. The CDR3 loop reads CASATHANSPLHF. The CDR3 nucleotides read TGTGCCAGCGCAACCCATGCGAATTCACCCCTCCACTTT.

The chain joins TRBV11-3 to TRBJ2-1; TRBD2 matches at 7 bases. J was trimmed by 5 bases and V by 8 bases; bases with no gene match: 12. The CDR3 is 15 residues long. Germline CDR1 SGHNT, CDR2 YENEEA. The CDR3 here is CASSDRTGGHNEQFF. The CDR3 coding sequence is TGTGCCAGCTCGGATCGGACGGGAGGCCACAATGAGCAGTTCTTC.

This clone was detected only a few times. The rearrangement joins TRBV7-2 to TRBJ1-3; D is perhaps TRBD1 (6 bases). Trimming left V 5 bases short and J 2 bases short, with 10 bases between. Looked up from germline, CDR1 is SGHTA and CDR2 is FQGNSA. CDR3 length: 14 amino acids. CDR3 amino acids: CASSPRTAGNTIYF. CDR3 sequence (DNA): TGTGCCAGCAGCCCCCGGACAGCTGGAAACACCATATATTTT. Filled out from reference TRBV7-2 and TRBJ1-3, the complete variable domain reads GAGVSQSPSNKVTEKGKDVELRCDPISGHTALYWYRQSLGQGLEFLIYFQGNSAPDKSGLPSDRFSAERTGGSVSTLTIQRTQQEDSAVYLCASSPRTAGNTIYFGEGSWLTVV.

The gene calls are TRBV9 and TRBJ2-3; 10 positions agree with TRBD2. V lost 4 bases to trimming and J lost 4 bases; unmatched junction nucleotides: 15. Germline values: CDR1 SGDLS, CDR2 YYNGEE. The CDR3 runs 18 residues. CDR3 nucleotides: TGTGCCAGCAGCCATACTAGCGGGGAACCTATAGTGGCAGATACGCAGTATTTT. As protein: CASSHTSGEPIVADTQYF.

Here the CDR3 reads CASRPGQAYEQYF. CDR3 in DNA: TGTGCCAGCAGACCCGGCCAGGCCTACGAGCAGTACTTC. The chain joins TRBV6-5 to TRBJ2-7; D gene unclear. V was trimmed by 6 bases and J by 2 bases, leaving 11 bases between them. CDR3 length: 13 amino acids. Germline lookup yields CDR1 MNHEY and CDR2 SVGAGI.

The CDR3 protein is CASSFLEQGGDYGYTF. The DNA of the CDR3 is TGTGCCAGCAGCTTCCTCGAACAGGGGGGGGACTATGGCTACACCTTC. The chain recombines TRBV7-9 with TRBJ1-2; TRBD1 matches at 8 bases. V lost 3 bases and J lost 3; bases outside the gene matches: 9. CDR3 size: 16 residues. Germline CDR1 is SEHNR and CDR2 is FQNEAQ (reference sequence).

The genes are TRBV2 and TRBJ2-1; 10 nucleotides line up with TRBD2. V was pared by 3 bases and J by 0 bases, with 11 bases of the junction left unmatched. The CDR3 totals 19 residues. The V gene's germline CDR1 is SNHLY and CDR2 FYNNEI. The CDR3 spells CASSDPSGSYPSSYNEQFF. The CDR3 DNA reads as TGTGCCAGCAGTGACCCTAGCGGGAGTTACCCAAGCTCCTACAATGAGCAGTTCTTC.

This chain connects TRBV9 to TRBJ1-1, with 9 bases lining up with TRBD1. Germline CDR1 and CDR2: SGDLS and YYNGEE. The CDR3 contains 15 residues. Trimming removed 3 bases from V and 5 bases from J; junction bases left unmatched: 8. The CDR3 bases are TGTGCCAGCAGCGGGGGCACAGGGGGCAGGACTGAAGCTTTCTTT. Residues: CASSGGTGGRTEAFF.

This sequence joins TRBV3-1 (or the pseudogene TRBV3-2) and TRBJ2-7; D is perhaps TRBD2 (5 bases). From germline, CDR1 is LGHDT and CDR2 YNNKEL (reference sequence). Trimming pared 2 bases from V and 6 bases from J, leaving 11 bases between. There are 13 residues in the CDR3. The CDR3 sequence is CASSQLAGREQYF. CDR3 DNA sequence: TGTGCCAGCAGCCAACTAGCTGGGCGCGAGCAGTACTTC.

This clone came up a few times. The chain combines TRBV9 with TRBJ2-1; D gene uncertain. The germline V gene encodes CDR1 SGDLS and CDR2 YYNGEE. Trimming stripped 0 bases from V and 12 bases from J, with 16 bases between. The CDR3 consists of 14 residues. CDR3 nucleotide sequence: TGTGCCAGCAGCGTAGCCAGTGGTAGCCTCGCGCAGTTCTTC. It yields the protein CASSVASGSLAQFF.

The V gene is TRBV7-2, the J gene TRBJ2-5; the match to TRBD1 covers 10 bases. V was pared by 6 bases and J by 5 bases, with 12 bases of the junction left unmatched. This CDR3 has 16 amino acids. Germline V gene sequence: CDR1 SGHTA, CDR2 FQGNSA. CDR3 protein: CASSAFRTGGWETQYF. CDR3 DNA sequence: TGTGCCAGCAGTGCCTTCAGGACAGGGGGGTGGGAGACCCAGTACTTC.

This chain connects TRBV5-5 to TRBJ2-7; weak D call: TRBD2 (6 bases). Trimming pared 5 bases from V and 2 bases from J, leaving 11 bases between. Germline loops: CDR1 SGHKS, CDR2 YYEKEE (reference sequence). The CDR3 runs 13 residues. CDR3 loop: CASSRDWTYEQYF. In DNA, the CDR3 is TGTGCCAGCAGTCGGGACTGGACCTACGAGCAGTACTTC.

This clone was picked up one time. J is TRBJ2-3 and V is TRBV25-1; 8 bases are shared with TRBD1. CDR3 size: 16 residues. The V segment lost 1 base and the J segment 4 bases; nucleotides outside the gene matches: 7. The germline CDR1 and CDR2 sequences are MGHDK and SYGVNS. CDR3 loop: CASSESGSGGPDTQYF. CDR3 sequence (DNA): TGTGCCAGCAGTGAATCTGGGTCAGGGGGCCCAGATACGCAGTATTTT.

The V gene is TRBV19, the J gene TRBJ1-1; D remains unclear. CDR1 and CDR2 from the germline V gene are LNHDA and SQIVND (reference sequence). The V end was cut by 5 bases, the J end by 3 bases, with 16 bases between. This CDR3 spans 15 amino acids. The CDR3, as DNA: TGTGCCAGTAGTCCTCGGGGAGGGTTGCACACTGAAGCTTTCTTT. Amino acid sequence: CASSPRGGLHTEAFF.

This sequence joins TRBV28 and TRBJ1-2, with D perhaps matching TRBD1 (6 bases). Trimming shortened V by 7 bases and J by 5 bases, and 23 bases separated the two germline ends. There are 16 residues in the CDR3. Germline V CDR1 and CDR2: MDHEN, SYDVKM. CDR3 amino acids: CASTTKQGPKLYGYTF. For the CDR3, the DNA is TGTGCCAGCACCACGAAACAGGGCCCCAAACTATATGGCTACACCTTC.

The rearrangement uses TRBV21-1 and TRBJ2-2; the listed D gene, TRBD2, was not tested against the DNA. TRBV21-1 is a pseudogene. The CDR3 consists of 18 residues. The DNA for the CDR3 is TGTGCCAGCAGCACTCCGGGACTAGCGGGAGTAGACACCGGGGAGCTGTTTTTT. Residues: CASSTPGLAGVDTGELFF.

A word on this clone: This sample includes further DNA sequences coding for the same CDR3. This sequence joins TRBV19 and TRBJ2-7; 7 bases agree with TRBD1. CDR3 length equals 14 residues. CDR1 and CDR2 from the germline V gene are LNHDA and SQIVND (reference sequence). Trimming at V came to 3 bases and at J to 3 bases, leaving 5 bases not matched to a gene. The CDR3: CASSIGQGDYEQYF. Written as DNA, the CDR3 is TGTGCCAGTAGTATCGGGCAGGGGGACTACGAGCAGTACTTC.

Note on this clone: Other DNA sequences in this sample translate to the same CDR3. The chain has TRBV30 and TRBJ1-5, with D possibly being TRBD1 (6 bases). V gave up 1 base and J gave up 2 bases, with 6 bases separating them. The germline V gene encodes CDR1 GTSNPN and CDR2 SVGIG (reference sequence). This CDR3 has 13 amino acids. The CDR3 region is CAWSGQGNQPQHF. The CDR3 coding sequence is TGTGCCTGGAGTGGACAGGGCAATCAGCCCCAGCATTTT. The entire variable domain, with the rest obtained from reference TRBV30 and TRBJ1-5, is as follows: SQTIHQWPATLVQPVGSPLSLECTVEGTSNPNLYWYRQAAGRGLQLLFYSVGIGQISSEVPQNLSASRPQDRQFILSSKKLLLSDSGFYLCAWSGQGNQPQHFGDGTRLSIL.

V and J are TRBV2 and TRBJ1-4, with 8 bases aligning to TRBD1. Trimming cost V 10 bases and J 5 bases; bases outside gene matches: 12. This CDR3 has 15 amino acids. Germline assignment: CDR1 SNHLY and CDR2 FYNNEI. CDR3 bases: TGTGCCATCCTTTGGGCGGACAGGGCCAATGAAAAACTGTTTTTT. It yields the protein CAILWADRANEKLFF.

The rearrangement joins TRBV19 to TRBJ2-7, with 8 nucleotides matching TRBD1. J lost 4 bases, V lost 4 bases, and 15 bases had no gene match. The CDR3 loop spans 17 amino acids. CDR1 is LNHDA, CDR2 SQIVND, per germline (reference sequence). CDR3 sequence (DNA): TGTGCCAGTAGTACGCCTGCTCTCCGAGACAGGGGTTACGAGCAGTACTTC. Protein: CASSTPALRDRGYEQYF. Full variable domain (remainder filled in from reference TRBV19 and TRBJ2-7): DGGITQSPKYLFRKEGQNVTLSCEQNLNHDAMYWYRQDPGQGLRLIYYSQIVNDFQKGDIAEGYSVSREKKESFPLTVTSAQKNPTAFYLCASSTPALRDRGYEQYFGPGTRLTVT.